The 29 T cell receptor beta chains in this list originate from one sample, sequenced in a study of T-cell memory formation after mild COVID-19. TCRdb ran MiXCR on the 5' RACE reads and lists one entry per CDR3 protein. In the table there are hundreds of thousands of distinct CDR3 sequences, approximately 15% of which are singletons. Input material: PBMCs or a T cell subset sorted from them (not recorded which). The receptors come from an adult woman who had mild COVID-19 (a few samples of this study predate the infection). Cell type and time point are not known.

This clonotype showed up just a few times. The chain joins TRBV7-9 to TRBJ2-7, with D perhaps given as TRBD1 or TRBD2 (6 bases each). The CDR3 runs 15 residues. In germline, CDR1 is SEHNR, CDR2 FQNEAQ (reference sequence). The V gene lost 5 bases and the J gene lost 0 bases, with 14 bases spanning the gap. Written as DNA, the CDR3 is TGTGCCAGCAGCCAGGGGTGGGGGGTCTCCTACGAGCAGTACTTC. The encoded protein is CASSQGWGVSYEQYF.

J is TRBJ1-1 and V is TRBV19; 8 bases agree with TRBD1. Germline V lookup: CDR1 LNHDA, CDR2 SQIVND (reference sequence). Trimming took 7 bases from V and 2 from J; bases not matched to a gene: 15. This CDR3 region has 17 residues. The CDR3, as DNA: TGTGCCAGTACCTCCTCGCACAGGGGGGGGAGAAACACTGAAGCTTTCTTT. Protein product: CASTSSHRGGRNTEAFF.

The chain employs TRBV4-2 and TRBJ2-1; TRBD1 agrees at 8 bases. Germline CDR1 LGHNA, CDR2 YNFKEQ. The CDR3 sequence is 16 residues long. Trimming cost V 3 bases and J 3 bases; bases outside gene matches: 7. Here the CDR3 DNA reads TGTGCCAGCAGCCATTCCGGAACAGGGGGCTACAATGAGCAGTTCTTC. This codes for CASSHSGTGGYNEQFF.

This clonotype was counted a few times. The chain employs TRBV5-1 and TRBJ1-1; D not resolved. Looked up from germline, CDR1 is SGHRS and CDR2 is YFSETQ. This CDR3 region has 12 residues. Deletions cut 5 bases from V and 5 bases from J, with 10 bases between. The CDR3: CASRGIGTEAFF. The CDR3 region has the DNA TGCGCCAGCAGAGGGATCGGGACTGAAGCTTTCTTT. The complete variable domain, with remaining parts taken from reference TRBV5-1 and TRBJ1-1, reads KAGVTQTPRYLIKTRGQQVTLSCSPISGHRSVSWYQQTPGQGLQFLFEYFSETQRNKGNFPGRFSGRQFSNSRSEMNVSTLELGDSALYLCASRGIGTEAFFGQGTRLTVV.

This clonotype turned up a few times. This chain uses TRBV20-1 with TRBJ2-1; possible D gene TRBD2, 5 bases. Trimming shortened V by 4 bases and J by 0 bases, and 10 bases separated the two germline ends. Germline-derived CDR1 and CDR2 are DFQATT and SNEGSKA (reference sequence). The CDR3 contains 14 residues. The CDR3 loop reads CSAIGGGSYNEQFF. The CDR3 DNA reads as TGCAGTGCTATAGGCGGAGGCTCCTACAATGAGCAGTTCTTC.

This clonotype has only a few counts. The rearrangement uses TRBV5-6 and TRBJ2-2, with D hard to call. V was clipped by 1 base and J by 1 base, with 11 bases between them. The CDR3 is 16 residues long. Germline CDR1 and CDR2: SGHDT and YYEEEE. CDR3 sequence reads: CASSLSHQWNTGELFF. The CDR3 DNA follows: TGTGCCAGCAGCTTGTCACACCAATGGAACACCGGGGAGCTGTTTTTT.

The genes are TRBV19 and TRBJ2-7, with TRBD2 as a possible D gene (5 bases). The CDR3 runs to 15 residues. V lost 5 bases and J 6 bases, leaving 20 bases between the germline ends. Germline CDR1 LNHDA, CDR2 SQIVND (reference sequence). DNA for the CDR3: TGTGCCAGTAGTCCCCGGACTTCTAAGTTCGGCGAGCAGTACTTC. This codes for CASSPRTSKFGEQYF.

This clonotype was detected only a few times. The rearrangement joins TRBV12-3 or TRBV12-4 to TRBJ2-3; D perhaps matches TRBD2 (5 bases). V lost 1 base, J lost 0 bases, and 14 bases lay in between. There are 17 residues in the CDR3. As DNA, the CDR3 is TGTGCCAGCAGTTTAGATCTGGCGAGGACTAGCACAGATACGCAGTATTTT. It encodes CASSLDLARTSTDTQYF.

V and J are TRBV18 and TRBJ2-3; D might be TRBD1 (5 bases). Per germline, CDR1 KGHSH and CDR2 LQKENI. Between the trimmed V and J ends, which lost 2 bases and 5 bases, there was a span of 8 bases. This CDR3 comprises 13 residues. The CDR3 reads CASSPGAKDTQYF. CDR3 DNA: TGTGCCAGCTCACCAGGGGCAAAAGATACGCAGTATTTT.

The CDR3 sequence: CASSPRTGVVVDEQFF. CDR3 nucleotides: TGTGCCAGCAGTCCTCGGACAGGGGTGGTTGTCGATGAGCAGTTCTTC. The chain recombines TRBV12-3 or TRBV12-4 with TRBJ2-1, with TRBD1 matching 9 bases. V was pared by 5 bases and J by 8 bases, with 13 bases of the junction left unmatched. The CDR3 extends over 16 amino acids.

The rearrangement uses TRBV9 and TRBJ1-6; TRBD1 aligns across 7 bases. Germline lookup yields CDR1 SGDLS and CDR2 YYNGEE. V lost 4 bases to trimming and J lost 10 bases; unmatched junction nucleotides: 11. CDR3 size: 15 residues. Here the CDR3 DNA reads TGTGCCAGCAGCTCTAACACAGGGGTAGACTCACCCCTCCACTTT. Amino acids: CASSSNTGVDSPLHF.

This clonotype showed up just a few times. The chain uses TRBV20-1 and TRBJ1-2; no reliable D call. Trimming left V 5 bases short and J 4 bases short, with 17 bases between. The CDR3 length is 14 residues. From germline, CDR1 is DFQATT and CDR2 SNEGSKA (reference sequence). The CDR3 loop reads CSALLDPAFYGYTF. DNA for the CDR3: TGCAGTGCTCTTCTGGACCCAGCCTTCTATGGCTACACCTTC.

The chain carries TRBV6-4 and TRBJ1-6; no definite D call. There are 13 residues in the CDR3. Germline V gene lookup returns CDR1 MRHNA and CDR2 SNTAGT. V lost 0 bases to trimming and J lost 6 bases, with 3 bases between them. CDR3 in DNA: TGTGCCAGCAGTGACTCAAGTAATTCACCCCTCCACTTT. This sequence encodes CASSDSSNSPLHF.

This rearrangement joins TRBV20-1 to TRBJ1-2, with a weak D call TRBD1 (6 bases). The ends were cut back, 2 bases at V and 4 bases at J, with 14 bases in the middle. The germline V gene encodes CDR1 DFQATT and CDR2 SNEGSKA (reference sequence). The CDR3 sequence is 14 residues long. CDR3 region: CSARNHRAAYGYTF. The CDR3 coding sequence is TGCAGTGCTAGAAACCACAGGGCCGCCTATGGCTACACCTTC.

This clonotype was observed a few times. The chain combines TRBV4-2 with TRBJ1-3; no reliable D call. The CDR3 is made up of 16 amino acids. Germline V lookup: CDR1 LGHNA, CDR2 YNFKEQ. V lost 0 bases and J 4 bases, leaving 13 bases between the germline ends. DNA of the CDR3: TGTGCCAGCAGCCAAGATCAGTCAGGTTCAGGAAACACCATATATTTT. Translated, it gives CASSQDQSGSGNTIYF.

The sample holds a few counts of this clonotype. The gene calls are TRBV7-9 and TRBJ2-1; D may be TRBD2 (6 bases). Germline V gives CDR1 SEHNR, CDR2 FQNEAQ (reference sequence). Trimming cost V 5 bases and J 6 bases, with 20 bases left between them. The CDR3 is 16 residues long. The chain's CDR3 is CASSPGGGAATNEQFF. DNA of the CDR3: TGTGCCAGCAGCCCTGGGGGAGGCGCGGCGACCAATGAGCAGTTCTTC.

This clonotype came up a few times. V usage is TRBV7-2 and J usage is TRBJ2-7, with D perhaps TRBD2 (5 bases). The germline V gene has CDR1 SGHTA and CDR2 FQGNSA. CDR3 length: 14 residues. The V and J ends lost 3 bases and 3 bases respectively, with 12 bases between them. The CDR3 sequence is CASSLEDPFYEQYF. CDR3 in DNA: TGTGCCAGCAGCTTGGAGGACCCGTTCTACGAGCAGTACTTC.

This clonotype was found a few times. The rearrangement uses TRBV7-2 and TRBJ1-3, with D perhaps TRBD1 (5 bases). Germline CDR1 and CDR2: SGHTA and FQGNSA. This CDR3 has 16 amino acids. V was clipped by 5 bases and J by 0 bases, with 14 bases between them. CDR3 nucleotides: TGTGCCAGCAGCGAGGGAGGGGTATACTCTGGAAACACCATATATTTT. Its protein is CASSEGGVYSGNTIYF.

This clonotype was seen only a few times. The V gene is TRBV19, the J gene TRBJ1-2; tentative D call: TRBD1 (5 bases). Germline V gene data show CDR1 as LNHDA and CDR2 as SQIVND (reference sequence). V lost 5 bases and J 6 bases, leaving 13 bases between the germline ends. This CDR3 spans 13 amino acids. This CDR3 is CASSPHGDDGYTF. In DNA form, the CDR3 reads TGTGCCAGTAGTCCTCATGGGGACGATGGCTACACCTTC.

This clonotype has a handful of counts. The chain joins TRBV29-1 to TRBJ1-4; perhaps TRBD1 as D (6 bases). Germline-derived CDR1 and CDR2 are SQVTM and ANQGSEA. The CDR3 runs 12 residues. V was cut by 6 bases and J by 8 bases, with 13 bases left in between. Here the CDR3 DNA reads TGCAGCGTGATAACAGGGAGGGAAAAACTGTTTTTT. This translates into CSVITGREKLFF.

The chain recombines TRBV7-9 with TRBJ1-4; a possible D gene is TRBD1 (6 bases). Trimming pared 2 bases from V and 6 bases from J, leaving 22 bases between. Germline assignment: CDR1 SEHNR and CDR2 FQNEAQ (reference sequence). The CDR3 totals 18 residues. CDR3 coding DNA: TGTGCCAGCAGCTTATGTACGCCCATACGGGGGCTTTATGAAAAACTGTTTTTT. This codes for CASSLCTPIRGLYEKLFF.

The CDR3 spells CASSLVGGNGYTF. DNA for the CDR3: TGCGCCAGCAGCTTGGTCGGAGGGAATGGCTACACCTTC. The genes are TRBV5-1 and TRBJ1-2; D ambiguous. Per the germline V gene, CDR1 is SGHRS and CDR2 is YFSETQ. Trimming removed 0 bases at V and 6 bases at J, with 9 bases between. The CDR3 sequence is 13 residues long.

A few counts support this clonotype. This chain connects TRBV20-1 to TRBJ2-1; TRBD1 is a possible D gene (6 bases). The V end was cut by 6 bases, the J end by 8 bases, with 17 bases between. Germline CDR1 and CDR2: DFQATT and SNEGSKA (reference sequence). This CDR3 contains 13 residues. The CDR3 loop is CSASGDRADEQFF. CDR3 nucleotides: TGCAGTGCCTCAGGGGATCGAGCGGATGAGCAGTTCTTC.

The chain carries TRBV20-1 and TRBJ2-5; possibly TRBD2 for D (6 bases). V shed 4 bases and J shed 4 bases, with 16 bases lying between them. The CDR3 totals 14 residues. CDR1 and CDR2 from the germline V gene are DFQATT and SNEGSKA (reference sequence). In DNA, the CDR3 is TGCAGTGCTAAGCGAGAACTAGCTTTAGAGACCCAGTACTTC. Translated: CSAKRELALETQYF.

This clonotype was counted only a few times. V and J are TRBV24-1 and TRBJ2-3; 13 positions match TRBD2. Germline CDR1 and CDR2: KGHDR and SFDVKD. V lost 4 bases, J lost 4 bases, and 7 bases stayed unmatched. This CDR3 is 17 amino acids long. CDR3 coding DNA: TGTGCCACCAGTGACTCTGGACTAGCGGGAGACGCAGATACGCAGTATTTT. The encoded protein is CATSDSGLAGDADTQYF.

In nucleotides, the CDR3 is TGTGCCTGGACCCCGACGACTAACTATGGCTACACCTTC. Translated, it gives CAWTPTTNYGYTF. The V and J genes are TRBV30 and TRBJ1-2; unclear D gene. CDR3 size: 13 residues. CDR1 GTSNPN and CDR2 SVGIG come from the germline V gene (reference sequence). Between the trimmed V and J ends, which lost 4 bases and 0 bases, there was a span of 9 bases.

The V gene is TRBV20-1, the J gene TRBJ2-7; possibly TRBD2 for D (6 bases). This CDR3 has 15 residues. V was pared by 0 bases and J by 3 bases, with 15 bases between. CDR1 and CDR2 (germline): DFQATT, SNEGSKA (reference sequence). The CDR3, as DNA: TGCAGTGCTAGAGATCAGCGGGCAAGAGTCTACGAGCAGTACTTC. Translation gives CSARDQRARVYEQYF.

The rearrangement uses TRBV29-1 and TRBJ2-5; either TRBD1 or TRBD2 may supply D (6 bases each). The V gene lost 2 bases and the J gene lost 2 bases, with 18 bases spanning the gap. Germline V gives CDR1 SQVTM, CDR2 ANQGSEA. The CDR3 sequence is 16 residues long. CDR3: CSVERVGGFTQETQYF. CDR3 DNA: TGCAGCGTTGAAAGGGTCGGGGGCTTCACACAAGAGACCCAGTACTTC.

V is TRBV29-1 and J is TRBJ1-5; D might be TRBD1 (5 bases). CDR1 and CDR2 from the germline V gene are SQVTM and ANQGSEA. V was shortened by 4 bases and J by 6 bases, with 13 bases between the two germline ends. This CDR3 is built from 13 residues. The CDR3 is CSVVESGGQPQHF. CDR3 nucleotides: TGCAGCGTTGTAGAGAGCGGGGGTCAGCCCCAGCATTTT.